Listed here are 21 T cell receptor beta chains from one sample, sequenced in a study of T cell responses to AZD1222 COVID-19 vaccine. Clones were sequenced by immunoSEQ multiplex PCR, and TCRdb holds only the in-frame ones, with some missing. The sample has roughly 180,000 clones; 90% are singletons. The sequences come from peripheral blood, collected on day 0 of AZD1222 vaccination. These receptors originate from an adult in good health.

The table lists this clone with a count of one. The rearrangement joins TRBV9 to TRBJ2-3; 12 bases are a match to TRBD2. The germline V gene has CDR1 SGDLS and CDR2 YYNGEE. This CDR3 spans 16 amino acids. V lost 5 bases to trimming and J lost 4 bases; unmatched junction nucleotides: 8. The CDR3 DNA is TGTGCCAGCAGATTGAGGACTAGCGGGGACCCAGATACGCAGTATTTT. As protein: CASRLRTSGDPDTQYF.

The rearrangement uses TRBV5-5 and TRBJ1-2; 11 nucleotides line up with TRBD1. This CDR3 is 17 amino acids long. The V gene's germline CDR1 is SGHKS and CDR2 YYEKEE (reference sequence). The V gene end was trimmed by 4 bases and the J gene end by 5 bases; junction bases not matched to a gene: 13. CDR3 in DNA: TGTGCCAGCAGCCCTCAGGGACAGGGGGTGGTTATATATGGCTACACCTTC. Translating gives CASSPQGQGVVIYGYTF.

The chain has TRBV7-8 and TRBJ1-6, with unresolved D. Germline values: CDR1 SGHVS, CDR2 FQNEAQ. Trimming pared 1 base from V and 6 bases from J, leaving 7 bases between. The CDR3 has 14 residues. CDR3 in DNA: TGTGCCAGCAGCTTAGTTTCGAGTAATTCACCCCTCCACTTT. Protein product: CASSLVSSNSPLHF.

The rearrangement joins TRBV19 to TRBJ1-1, with TRBD1 matching 7 bases. There are 18 residues in the CDR3. With 0 bases clipped from V and 0 bases from J, the junction kept 10 bases outside the gene matches. Germline V gene lookup returns CDR1 LNHDA and CDR2 SQIVND (reference sequence). The CDR3 DNA is TGTGCCAGTAGTATAGAACCCAGACAGGGAGGGATGAACACTGAAGCTTTCTTT. Amino acid sequence: CASSIEPRQGGMNTEAFF. Variable domain in full (rest from reference TRBV19 and TRBJ1-1): DGGITQSPKYLFRKEGQNVTLSCEQNLNHDAMYWYRQDPGQGLRLIYYSQIVNDFQKGDIAEGYSVSREKKESFPLTVTSAQKNPTAFYLCASSIEPRQGGMNTEAFFGQGTRLTVV.

Here the CDR3 reads CASSSTGGSSEGQFF. For the CDR3, the DNA is TGCGCCAGCAGCTCCACCGGGGGCTCTAGCGAGGGGCAGTTCTTC. This chain links TRBV5-1 with TRBJ2-1; tentatively, D is TRBD1 or TRBD2 (6 bases each). CDR3 length: 15 residues. V lost 3 bases, J lost 12 bases, and 22 bases lay in between. Germline V gene data show CDR1 as SGHRS and CDR2 as YFSETQ.

This chain connects TRBV19 to TRBJ2-3; TRBD2 might be the D (5 bases). Germline CDR1 LNHDA, CDR2 SQIVND (reference sequence). V was clipped by 3 bases and J by 2 bases, with 9 bases between them. CDR3 length: 14 amino acids. The CDR3 is CASSIGLHTDTQYF. The DNA of the CDR3 is TGTGCCAGTAGTATCGGACTTCACACAGATACGCAGTATTTT.

This chain links TRBV19 with TRBJ2-7, with D perhaps matching TRBD2 (6 bases). CDR3 length equals 14 residues. Germline CDR1 LNHDA, CDR2 SQIVND (reference sequence). V was trimmed by 3 bases and J by 0 bases, leaving 9 bases between them. For the CDR3, the DNA is TGTGCCAGTAGTATCGGCGGGGACTCCTACGAGCAGTACTTC. It translates to CASSIGGDSYEQYF.

J is TRBJ2-7 and V is TRBV19; possibly TRBD1 or TRBD2 for D (5 bases each). Per germline, CDR1 LNHDA and CDR2 SQIVND (reference sequence). The CDR3 extends over 14 amino acids. Trimming removed 3 bases at V and 7 bases at J, with 16 bases between. As DNA, the CDR3 is TGTGCCAGTAGTATCTCTCGAGGGGCGTGGGAGCAGTACTTC. Protein: CASSISRGAWEQYF.

This clone was found once. The same CDR3 can be traced to other DNA sequences in this sample. The CDR3 region has the DNA TGCGCCAGCAGCTTGGCAGGGGGGGAGACCCAGTACTTC. Amino acid sequence: CASSLAGGETQYF. The chain recombines TRBV5-1 with TRBJ2-5; a weak D match, TRBD1 (7 bases). Germline V gene data show CDR1 as SGHRS and CDR2 as YFSETQ. The ends were cut back, 0 bases at V and 5 bases at J, with 8 bases in the middle. The CDR3 spans 13 residues.

The CDR3 loop reads CASGRRGEKLFF. CDR3 in DNA: TGTGCCAGTGGAAGGCGGGGTGAAAAACTGTTTTTT. This rearrangement joins TRBV5-6 to TRBJ1-4; D is uncertain. Per the germline V gene, CDR1 is SGHDT and CDR2 is YYEEEE. V was shortened by 8 bases and J by 7 bases, with 12 bases between the two germline ends. The length of the CDR3 is 12 residues.

The chain recombines TRBV9 with TRBJ2-3; 11 nucleotides align to TRBD2. The CDR3 has 17 residues. Trimming at V came to 4 bases and at J to 1 base, leaving 8 bases not matched to a gene. In germline, CDR1 is SGDLS, CDR2 YYNGEE. The CDR3 loop reads CASSPTSGGRGTDTQYF. Written as DNA, the CDR3 is TGTGCCAGCAGCCCCACTAGCGGGGGCCGGGGCACAGATACGCAGTATTTT. Based on the CDR3 plus reference TRBV9 and TRBJ2-3, the full variable domain is DSGVTQTPKHLITATGQRVTLRCSPRSGDLSVYWYQQSLDQGLQFLIQYYNGEERAKGNILERFSAQQFPDLHSELNLSSLELGDSALYFCASSPTSGGRGTDTQYFGPGTRLTVL.

The V and J genes are TRBV27 and TRBJ1-1, with D maybe TRBD1 (5 bases). The ends were cut back, 10 bases at V and 5 bases at J, with 14 bases in the middle. The CDR3 loop spans 12 amino acids. Germline-derived CDR1 and CDR2 are MNHEY and SMNVEV (reference sequence). CDR3 protein: CATPGGVTEAFF. CDR3 sequence (DNA): TGTGCCACCCCGGGGGGGGTGACTGAAGCTTTCTTT.

This chain uses TRBV25-1 with TRBJ2-7; D perhaps matches TRBD2 (5 bases). The V gene lost 1 base and the J gene lost 4 bases, with 11 bases spanning the gap. The CDR3 is 14 residues long. Germline V gene lookup returns CDR1 MGHDK and CDR2 SYGVNS. The CDR3 here is CASSELAGGYEQYF. As DNA, the CDR3 is TGTGCCAGCAGTGAATTGGCGGGTGGGTACGAGCAGTACTTC.

The chain links TRBV19 to TRBJ1-1; the D gene is possibly TRBD1 (5 bases). This CDR3 spans 18 amino acids. The V end was cut by 1 base, the J end by 1 base, with 19 bases between. CDR1 and CDR2 from the germline V gene are LNHDA and SQIVND (reference sequence). In DNA, the CDR3 is TGTGCCAGTAGTATAGGCGGGGCAGGGAGAAAATGGAACACTGAAGCTTTCTTT. The encoded protein is CASSIGGAGRKWNTEAFF. The full variable domain, with the rest looked up from reference TRBV19 and TRBJ1-1, is DGGITQSPKYLFRKEGQNVTLSCEQNLNHDAMYWYRQDPGQGLRLIYYSQIVNDFQKGDIAEGYSVSREKKESFPLTVTSAQKNPTAFYLCASSIGGAGRKWNTEAFFGQGTRLTVV.

The chain recombines TRBV24-1 with TRBJ1-1; no clear D gene. The germline V gene has CDR1 KGHDR and CDR2 SFDVKD. The CDR3 length is 17 residues. Trimming removed 0 bases at V and 4 bases at J, with 17 bases between. The CDR3 nucleotides are TGTGCCACCAGTGATTTGGGGCCCCGGGGTCGGCGCACTGAAGCTTTCTTT. Translation gives CATSDLGPRGRRTEAFF.

The chain joins TRBV7-2 to TRBJ1-4; 10 bases match TRBD1. The CDR3 spans 16 residues. Germline V gives CDR1 SGHTA, CDR2 FQGNSA. V gave up 6 bases and J gave up 9 bases; unmatched junction bases: 13. CDR3 in DNA: TGTGCCAGCAGTTACAATTTGGGGACAGGGGATAAAAAACTGTTTTTT. Translating gives CASSYNLGTGDKKLFF.

The gene calls are TRBV18 and TRBJ2-3, with 7 bases matching TRBD1. CDR3 length equals 15 residues. With 2 bases clipped from V and 4 bases from J, the junction kept 6 bases outside the gene matches. In germline, CDR1 is KGHSH, CDR2 LQKENI. The CDR3 nucleotides are TGTGCCAGCTCACCAATGTTGCAGGGGGCAGATACGCAGTATTTT. Its protein is CASSPMLQGADTQYF.

The sample holds one count of this clone. The CDR3 loop is CASSIVQGATGYTF. The DNA for the CDR3 is TGTGCCAGTAGTATAGTACAGGGGGCGACTGGCTACACCTTC. This chain uses TRBV19 with TRBJ1-2, with TRBD1 identical over 9 bases. The germline V gene has CDR1 LNHDA and CDR2 SQIVND (reference sequence). V was pared by 1 base and J by 7 bases, with 4 bases of the junction left unmatched. The CDR3 is made up of 14 amino acids.

The V gene is TRBV6-1, the J gene TRBJ1-3; D might be TRBD1 (6 bases). The CDR3 has 16 amino acids. CDR1 and CDR2 from the germline V gene are MNHNS and SASEGT. The germline V and J ends were trimmed by 3 bases and 0 bases, with 12 bases remaining between them. CDR3 residues: CASSDPQGTSGNTIYF. DNA for the CDR3: TGTGCCAGCAGTGATCCACAGGGCACCTCTGGAAACACCATATATTTT.

The V gene is TRBV19, the J gene TRBJ2-2; possible D gene TRBD1, 6 bases. Looked up from germline, CDR1 is LNHDA and CDR2 is SQIVND (reference sequence). CDR3 length equals 15 residues. V was pared by 3 bases and J by 5 bases, with 13 bases between. As DNA, the CDR3 is TGTGCCAGTAGTATGCAGGGGTCCTATACCGGGGAGCTGTTTTTT. This sequence encodes CASSMQGSYTGELFF.

The rearrangement links TRBV6-5 to TRBJ2-2, with TRBD1 matching 10 bases. This CDR3 region has 15 residues. The J segment lost 5 bases and the V segment lost 6 bases, leaving 6 bases of the junction unmatched. From germline, CDR1 is MNHEY and CDR2 SVGAGI. The chain's CDR3 is CASSLGTGATGELFF. The CDR3 nucleotides read TGTGCCAGCAGCCTCGGGACAGGGGCGACCGGGGAGCTGTTTTTT.